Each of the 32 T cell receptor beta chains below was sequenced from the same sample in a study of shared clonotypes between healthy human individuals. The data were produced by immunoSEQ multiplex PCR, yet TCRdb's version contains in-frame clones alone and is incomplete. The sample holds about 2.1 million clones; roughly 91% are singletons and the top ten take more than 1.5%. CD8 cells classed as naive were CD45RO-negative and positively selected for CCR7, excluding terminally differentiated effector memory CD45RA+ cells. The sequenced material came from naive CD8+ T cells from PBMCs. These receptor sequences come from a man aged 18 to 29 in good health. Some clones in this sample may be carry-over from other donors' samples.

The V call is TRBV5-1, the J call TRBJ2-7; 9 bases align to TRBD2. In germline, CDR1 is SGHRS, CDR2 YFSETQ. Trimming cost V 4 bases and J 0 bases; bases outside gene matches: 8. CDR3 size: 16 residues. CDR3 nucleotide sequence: TGCGCCAGCAGCCGGAAAAGCGGGGGGAGCTCCTACGAGCAGTACTTC. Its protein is CASSRKSGGSSYEQYF.

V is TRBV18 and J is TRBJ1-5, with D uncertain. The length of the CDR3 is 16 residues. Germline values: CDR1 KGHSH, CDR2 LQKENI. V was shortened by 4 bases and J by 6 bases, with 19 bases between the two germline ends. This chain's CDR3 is CASSLPPRGGSQPQHF. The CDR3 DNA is TGTGCCAGCTCACTACCACCGCGGGGAGGGAGTCAGCCCCAGCATTTT.

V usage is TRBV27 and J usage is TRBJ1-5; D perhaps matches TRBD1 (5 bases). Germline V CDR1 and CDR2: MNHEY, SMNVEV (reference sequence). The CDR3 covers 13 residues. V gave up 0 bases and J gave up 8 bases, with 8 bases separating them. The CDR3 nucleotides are TGTGCCAGCAGTTTATCATGGGGGAAGCCCCAGCATTTT. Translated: CASSLSWGKPQHF.

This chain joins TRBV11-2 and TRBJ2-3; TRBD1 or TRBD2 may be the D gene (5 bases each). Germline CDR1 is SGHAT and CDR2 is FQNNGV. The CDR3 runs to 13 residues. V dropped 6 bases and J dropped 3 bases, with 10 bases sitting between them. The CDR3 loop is CASSSEGTDTQYF. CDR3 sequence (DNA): TGTGCCAGCAGTTCTGAGGGGACAGATACGCAGTATTTT. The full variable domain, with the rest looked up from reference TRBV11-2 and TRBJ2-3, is EAGVAQSPRYKIIEKRQSVAFWCNPISGHATLYWYQQILGQGPKLLIQFQNNGVVDDSQLPKDRFSAERLKGVDSTLKIQPAKLEDSAVYLCASSSEGTDTQYFGPGTRLTVL.

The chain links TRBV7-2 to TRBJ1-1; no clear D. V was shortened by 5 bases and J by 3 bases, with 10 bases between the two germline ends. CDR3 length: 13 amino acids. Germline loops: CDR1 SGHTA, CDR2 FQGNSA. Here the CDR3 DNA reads TGTGCCAGCAGCCCCCAGTCGGACACTGAAGCTTTCTTT. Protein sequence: CASSPQSDTEAFF.

The CDR3 sequence is CASSYSDWSSNEQFF. The CDR3 DNA is TGTGCCAGCAGTTACTCCGATTGGAGTTCCAATGAGCAGTTCTTC. The J gene is TRBJ2-1, the V gene TRBV6-6; D remains unclear. Germline CDR1 MNHNY, CDR2 SVGAGI (reference sequence). V lost 0 bases and J 6 bases, leaving 12 bases between the germline ends. CDR3 size: 15 residues.

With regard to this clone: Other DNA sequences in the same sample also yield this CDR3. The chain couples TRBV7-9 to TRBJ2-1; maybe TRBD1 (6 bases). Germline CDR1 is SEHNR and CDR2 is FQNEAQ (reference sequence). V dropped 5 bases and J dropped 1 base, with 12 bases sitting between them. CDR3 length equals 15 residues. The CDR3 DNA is TGTGCCAGCAGCCTACAGGGTGGGTCCTACAATGAGCAGTTCTTC. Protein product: CASSLQGGSYNEQFF.

DNA of the CDR3: TGTGCCATCACCCAATTAGCGGGAGAAAACAATGAGCAGTTCTTC. It yields the protein CAITQLAGENNEQFF. The chain carries TRBV10-3 and TRBJ2-1; 9 bases line up with TRBD2. V gave up 7 bases and J gave up 5 bases; unmatched junction bases: 9. From germline, CDR1 is ENHRY and CDR2 SYGVKD. The CDR3 loop spans 15 amino acids.

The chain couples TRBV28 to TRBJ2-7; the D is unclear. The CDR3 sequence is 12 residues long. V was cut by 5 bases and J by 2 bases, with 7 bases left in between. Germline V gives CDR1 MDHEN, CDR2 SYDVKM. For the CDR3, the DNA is TGTGCCAGCAGTCAGCTAACCTACGAGCAGTACTTC. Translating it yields CASSQLTYEQYF.

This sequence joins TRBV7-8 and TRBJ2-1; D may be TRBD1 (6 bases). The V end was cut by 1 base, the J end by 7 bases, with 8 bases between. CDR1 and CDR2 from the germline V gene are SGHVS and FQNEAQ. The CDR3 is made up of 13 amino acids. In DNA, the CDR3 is TGTGCCAGCAGCTTAGGGACAGTTAATGAGCAGTTCTTC. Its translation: CASSLGTVNEQFF.

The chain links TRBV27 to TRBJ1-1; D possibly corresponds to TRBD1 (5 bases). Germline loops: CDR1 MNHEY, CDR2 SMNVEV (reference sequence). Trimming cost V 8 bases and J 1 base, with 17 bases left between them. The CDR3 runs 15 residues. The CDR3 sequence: CASSRWGRANTEAFF. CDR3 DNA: TGTGCCAGCTCCCGGTGGGGGAGGGCGAACACTGAAGCTTTCTTT.

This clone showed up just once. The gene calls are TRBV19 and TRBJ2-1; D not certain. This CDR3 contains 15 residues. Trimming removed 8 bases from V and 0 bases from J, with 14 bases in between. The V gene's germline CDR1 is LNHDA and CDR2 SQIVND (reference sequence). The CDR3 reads CASGPGHSSYNEQFF. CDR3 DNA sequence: TGTGCCAGTGGACCTGGGCATAGCTCCTACAATGAGCAGTTCTTC.

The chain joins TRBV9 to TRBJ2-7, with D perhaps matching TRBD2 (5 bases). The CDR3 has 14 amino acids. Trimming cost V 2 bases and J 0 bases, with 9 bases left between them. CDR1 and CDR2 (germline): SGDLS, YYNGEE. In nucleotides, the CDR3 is TGTGCCAGCAGCGTGTCGGGAACCTCCTACGAGCAGTACTTC. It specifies CASSVSGTSYEQYF.

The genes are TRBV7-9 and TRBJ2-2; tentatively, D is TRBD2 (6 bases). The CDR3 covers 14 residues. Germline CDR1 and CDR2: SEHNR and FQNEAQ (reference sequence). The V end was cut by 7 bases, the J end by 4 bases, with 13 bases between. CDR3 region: CASTGGAGTGELFF. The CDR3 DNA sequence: TGTGCCAGCACCGGAGGGGCAGGCACCGGGGAGCTGTTTTTT.

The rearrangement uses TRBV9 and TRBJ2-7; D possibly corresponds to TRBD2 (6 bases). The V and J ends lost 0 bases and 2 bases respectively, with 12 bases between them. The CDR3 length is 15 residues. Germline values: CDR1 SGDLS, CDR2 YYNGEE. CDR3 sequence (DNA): TGTGCCAGCAGCGTAGGGGCTAGCGCTGCCTACGAGCAGTACTTC. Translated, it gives CASSVGASAAYEQYF.

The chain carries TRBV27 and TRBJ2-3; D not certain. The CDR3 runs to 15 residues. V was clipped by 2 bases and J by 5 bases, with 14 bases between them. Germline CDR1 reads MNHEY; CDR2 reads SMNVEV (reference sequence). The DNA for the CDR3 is TGTGCCAGCAGTTTAGGGTGGCTCCCTAGAGATACGCAGTATTTT. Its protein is CASSLGWLPRDTQYF.

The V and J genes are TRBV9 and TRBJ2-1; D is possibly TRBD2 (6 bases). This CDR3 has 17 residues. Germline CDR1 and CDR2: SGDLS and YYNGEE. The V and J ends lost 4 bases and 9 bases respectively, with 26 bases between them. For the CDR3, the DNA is TGTGCCAGCAGCCTAAGCTACGGCGGGCGGGATGAGGGTGAGCAGTTCTTC. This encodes CASSLSYGGRDEGEQFF.

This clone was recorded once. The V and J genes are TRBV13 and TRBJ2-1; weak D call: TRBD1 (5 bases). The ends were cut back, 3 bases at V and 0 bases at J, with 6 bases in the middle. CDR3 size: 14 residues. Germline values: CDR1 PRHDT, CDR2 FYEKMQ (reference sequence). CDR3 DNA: TGTGCCAGCAGCTTCAGGGCCTCCTACAATGAGCAGTTCTTC. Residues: CASSFRASYNEQFF.

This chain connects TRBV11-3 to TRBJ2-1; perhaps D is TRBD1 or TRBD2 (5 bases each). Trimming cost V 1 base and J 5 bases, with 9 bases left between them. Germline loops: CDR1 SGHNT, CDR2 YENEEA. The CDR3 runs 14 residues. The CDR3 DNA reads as TGTGCCAGCAGCTTAGGGGACCCCAACAATGAGCAGTTCTTC. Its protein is CASSLGDPNNEQFF.

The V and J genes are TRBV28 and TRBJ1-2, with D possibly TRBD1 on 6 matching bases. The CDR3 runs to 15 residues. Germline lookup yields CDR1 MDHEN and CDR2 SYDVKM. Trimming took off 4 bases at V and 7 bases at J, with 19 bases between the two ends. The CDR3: CASSSRLGGSGGYTF. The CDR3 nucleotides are TGTGCCAGCAGTTCCAGGTTGGGGGGCTCGGGTGGCTACACCTTC.

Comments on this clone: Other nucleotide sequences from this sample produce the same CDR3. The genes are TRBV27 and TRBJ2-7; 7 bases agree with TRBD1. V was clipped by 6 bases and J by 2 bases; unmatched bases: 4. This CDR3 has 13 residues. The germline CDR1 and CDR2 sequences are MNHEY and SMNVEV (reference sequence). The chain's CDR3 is CASSWDSTYEQYF. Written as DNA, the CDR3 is TGTGCCAGCAGCTGGGACAGTACCTACGAGCAGTACTTC.

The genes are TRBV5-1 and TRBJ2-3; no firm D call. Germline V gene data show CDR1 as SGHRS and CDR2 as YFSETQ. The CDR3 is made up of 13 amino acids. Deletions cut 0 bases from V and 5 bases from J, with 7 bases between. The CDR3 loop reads CASSLDGIDTQYF. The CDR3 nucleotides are TGCGCCAGCAGCTTGGATGGTATAGATACGCAGTATTTT.

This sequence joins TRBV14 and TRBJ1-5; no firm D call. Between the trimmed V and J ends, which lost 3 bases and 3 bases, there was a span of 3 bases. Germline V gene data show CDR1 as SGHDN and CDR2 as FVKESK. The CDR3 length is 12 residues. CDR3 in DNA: TGTGCCAGCAGCCATTCCAATCAGCCCCAGCATTTT. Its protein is CASSHSNQPQHF.

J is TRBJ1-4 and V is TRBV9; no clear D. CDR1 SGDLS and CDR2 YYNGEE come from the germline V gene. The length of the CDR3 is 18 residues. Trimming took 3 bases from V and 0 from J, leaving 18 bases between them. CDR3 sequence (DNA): TGTGCCAGCAGCGCCGGGGAGAACAAAGGACCAACTAATGAAAAACTGTTTTTT. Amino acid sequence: CASSAGENKGPTNEKLFF.

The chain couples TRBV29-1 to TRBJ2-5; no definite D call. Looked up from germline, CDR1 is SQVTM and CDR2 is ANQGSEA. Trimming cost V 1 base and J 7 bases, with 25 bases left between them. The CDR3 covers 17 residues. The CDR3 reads CSVEGGLSGQSPGTQYF. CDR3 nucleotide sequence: TGCAGCGTTGAAGGGGGTCTCTCCGGGCAGTCCCCGGGGACCCAGTACTTC.

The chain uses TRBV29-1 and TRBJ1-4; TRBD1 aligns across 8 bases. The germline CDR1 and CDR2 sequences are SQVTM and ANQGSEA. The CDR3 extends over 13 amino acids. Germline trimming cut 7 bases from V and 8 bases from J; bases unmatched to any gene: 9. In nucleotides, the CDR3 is TGCAGCGCCCAACAGGGGGGTTTAGAAAAACTGTTTTTT. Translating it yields CSAQQGGLEKLFF.

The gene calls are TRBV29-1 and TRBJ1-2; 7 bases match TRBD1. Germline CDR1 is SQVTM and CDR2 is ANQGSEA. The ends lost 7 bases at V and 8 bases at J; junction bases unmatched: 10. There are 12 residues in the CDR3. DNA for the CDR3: TGCAGCGCTAAGGGACAGACTGAGGGCTACACCTTC. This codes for CSAKGQTEGYTF.

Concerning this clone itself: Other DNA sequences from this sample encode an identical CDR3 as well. The CDR3 DNA reads as TGTGCCAGCAGTTCAGGAGATAGCAATCAGCCCCAGCATTTT. Its protein product is CASSSGDSNQPQHF. V and J are TRBV28 and TRBJ1-5, with D unclear. The V end was cut by 4 bases, the J end by 0 bases, with 7 bases between. The germline CDR1 and CDR2 sequences are MDHEN and SYDVKM. CDR3 size: 14 residues. Full variable domain (missing parts from reference TRBV28 and TRBJ1-5): DVKVTQSSRYLVKRTGEKVFLECVQDMDHENMFWYRQDPGLGLRLIYFSYDVKMKEKGDIPEGYSVSREKKERFSLILESASTNQTSMYLCASSSGDSNQPQHFGDGTRLSIL.

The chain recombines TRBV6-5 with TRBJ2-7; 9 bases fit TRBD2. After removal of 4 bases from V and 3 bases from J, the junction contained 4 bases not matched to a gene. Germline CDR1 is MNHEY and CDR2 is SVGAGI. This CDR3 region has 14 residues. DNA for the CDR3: TGTGCCAGCAGTTTCGGGACTAGCAGCTACGAGCAGTACTTC. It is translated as CASSFGTSSYEQYF.

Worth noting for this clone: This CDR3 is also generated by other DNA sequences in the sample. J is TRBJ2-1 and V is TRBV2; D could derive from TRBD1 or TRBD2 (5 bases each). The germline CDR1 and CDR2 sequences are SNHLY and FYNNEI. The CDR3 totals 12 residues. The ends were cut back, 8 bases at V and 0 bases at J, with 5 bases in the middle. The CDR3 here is CASGGSYNEQFF. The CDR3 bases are TGTGCCAGCGGGGGCTCCTACAATGAGCAGTTCTTC.

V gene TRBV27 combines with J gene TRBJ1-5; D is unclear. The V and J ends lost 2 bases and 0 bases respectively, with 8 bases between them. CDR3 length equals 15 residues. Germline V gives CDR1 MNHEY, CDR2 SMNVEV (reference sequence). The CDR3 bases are TGTGCCAGCAGTTTAATTGCCAGTAGCAATCAGCCCCAGCATTTT. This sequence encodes CASSLIASSNQPQHF.

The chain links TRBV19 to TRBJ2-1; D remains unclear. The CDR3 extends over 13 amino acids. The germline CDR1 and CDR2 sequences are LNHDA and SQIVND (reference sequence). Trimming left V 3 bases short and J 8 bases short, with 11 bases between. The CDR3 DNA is TGTGCCAGTAGTATTTTTGTAAGGTATGAGCAGTTCTTC. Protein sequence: CASSIFVRYEQFF.